Listed here are 18 T cell receptor beta chains from one sample, sequenced in a study of cytomegalovirus exposure and HLA in healthy donors. This PCR relied on a set of 60 Vbeta primers and 13 Jbeta primers. Libraries were prepared by immunoSEQ multiplex PCR; TCRdb keeps only in-frame clonotypes and omits some of them. This sample yields around 97,000 clones, of which around 61% are seen a single time; 3% to 4% belongs to the top ten. Material: PBMCs. Receptors originate from a woman aged 50 to 65 in good health and CMV-seronegative.

The chain joins TRBV7-8 to TRBJ1-4; D ambiguous. V shed 5 bases and J shed 5 bases, with 3 bases lying between them. In germline, CDR1 is SGHVS, CDR2 FQNEAQ. This CDR3 is built from 11 residues. The CDR3 DNA reads TGTGCCAGCAGCCCAAATGAAAAACTGTTTTTT. It translates to CASSPNEKLFF.

The rearrangement joins TRBV9 to TRBJ2-1; 7 bases agree with TRBD1. This CDR3 spans 13 amino acids. Germline V gene sequence: CDR1 SGDLS, CDR2 YYNGEE. Trimming at V came to 7 bases and at J to 8 bases, leaving 9 bases not matched to a gene. This CDR3 is CASYRGFKDEQFF. The CDR3 nucleotides are TGTGCCAGCTACAGGGGCTTCAAGGATGAGCAGTTCTTC.

This clone showed up just once. CDR3 in DNA: TGTGCCAGCAGCTTAGCCGTAGCGGGACACTACAATGAGCAGTTCTTC. The encoded protein is CASSLAVAGHYNEQFF. The chain recombines TRBV7-2 with TRBJ2-1, with TRBD2 matching over 8 bases. From germline, CDR1 is SGHTA and CDR2 FQGNSA. V gave up 0 bases and J gave up 3 bases; unmatched junction bases: 4. The length of the CDR3 is 16 residues.

The V call is TRBV7-5, the J call TRBJ1-1; the table gives TRBD1 as D, unverified against the DNA. TRBV7-5 is recorded as a pseudogene. The length of the CDR3 is 15 residues. The CDR3 DNA sequence: TGTGCCAGAAGCTCAATGACAGGTCGGGTCACTGAAGCTTTCTTT. This translates into CARSSMTGRVTEAFF.

CDR3 sequence (DNA): TGTGCCAGCAGAGGACAGAGCTCCTATAATTCACCCCTCCACTTT. Protein: CASRGQSSYNSPLHF. The chain is built from TRBV6-1 and TRBJ1-6; a possible D gene is TRBD1 (6 bases). CDR1 is MNHNS and CDR2 is SASEGT in the germline V gene. The CDR3 runs to 15 residues. Trimming took off 6 bases at V and 0 bases at J, with 9 bases between the two ends.

V is TRBV7-9 and J is TRBJ2-1; D might be TRBD2 (6 bases). Germline loops: CDR1 SEHNR, CDR2 FQNEAQ (reference sequence). Trimming stripped 5 bases from V and 7 bases from J, with 12 bases between. The CDR3 consists of 13 residues. The CDR3, as DNA: TGTGCCAGCAGCGCCGGACTATCGAATGAGCAGTTCTTC. Residues: CASSAGLSNEQFF.

The V and J genes are TRBV11-3 and TRBJ2-1; 7 nucleotides align to TRBD2. The CDR3 loop spans 14 amino acids. Germline V gene lookup returns CDR1 SGHNT and CDR2 YENEEA. Trimming removed 4 bases from V and 4 bases from J; junction bases left unmatched: 4. The CDR3 sequence is CASSSTGRYNEQFF. CDR3 nucleotide sequence: TGTGCCAGCAGCTCCACCGGGAGGTACAATGAGCAGTTCTTC.

This sequence joins TRBV11-3 and TRBJ2-1; TRBD2 aligns across 10 bases. After removal of 4 bases from V and 4 bases from J, the junction contained 7 bases not matched to a gene. The CDR3 runs to 16 residues. From germline, CDR1 is SGHNT and CDR2 YENEEA. CDR3: CASSSRASGSYNEQFF. The CDR3 nucleotides read TGTGCCAGCAGCTCGCGGGCTAGCGGGAGTTACAATGAGCAGTTCTTC.

This clone was counted a few times. The chain recombines TRBV7-3 with TRBJ2-1, with D maybe TRBD2 (6 bases). Germline loops: CDR1 SGHTA, CDR2 FQGTGA. The V gene lost 1 base and the J gene lost 11 bases, with 18 bases spanning the gap. The length of the CDR3 is 15 residues. The CDR3 is CASSLRSSLSGQQFF. In DNA form, the CDR3 reads TGTGCCAGCAGCTTAAGGTCTAGCCTAAGCGGGCAGCAGTTCTTC.

The table lists this clone with a few counts. This sequence joins TRBV2 and TRBJ2-6, with D perhaps matching TRBD1 (6 bases). V lost 6 bases and J 0 bases, leaving 15 bases between the germline ends. The CDR3 extends over 17 amino acids. From germline, CDR1 is SNHLY and CDR2 FYNNEI. The CDR3 region is CASRHRDKSSGANVLTF. The CDR3, as DNA: TGTGCCAGCAGACACCGGGACAAGAGCTCTGGGGCCAACGTCCTGACTTTC.

The chain links TRBV4-1 to TRBJ2-1, with 9 positions matching TRBD1. This CDR3 region has 15 residues. Germline V gives CDR1 MGHRA, CDR2 YSYEKL. V lost 2 bases and J lost 5; bases outside the gene matches: 4. CDR3 in DNA: TGCGCCAGCAGCCAACCCGGACAGGGGAACAATGAGCAGTTCTTC. Amino acid sequence: CASSQPGQGNNEQFF.

A few counts support this clone. The rearrangement links TRBV19 to TRBJ1-1; 7 nucleotides line up with TRBD1. The CDR3 consists of 12 residues. Germline V gives CDR1 LNHDA, CDR2 SQIVND (reference sequence). Unmatched junction bases numbered 4, after V lost 7 bases and J lost 5 bases. Written as DNA, the CDR3 is TGTGCCAGTACCCGACAGGGAACTGAAGCTTTCTTT. It encodes CASTRQGTEAFF.

J is TRBJ1-2 and V is TRBV30, with D tentatively TRBD1 (5 bases). Germline values: CDR1 GTSNPN, CDR2 SVGIG (reference sequence). CDR3 length: 12 amino acids. CDR3 sequence reads: CALDILNYGYTF. The CDR3 region has the DNA TGTGCTCTGGACATCCTTAACTATGGCTACACCTTC.

The rearrangement uses TRBV27 and TRBJ2-1; D gene uncertain. There are 15 residues in the CDR3. Per germline, CDR1 MNHEY and CDR2 SMNVEV (reference sequence). V was shortened by 6 bases and J by 10 bases, with 22 bases between the two germline ends. The CDR3 coding sequence is TGTGCCAGCAGACCTGGGCCATCTTGGGTACGGGAGCAGTTCTTC. It specifies CASRPGPSWVREQFF.

CDR3 protein: CASNRGDAYEQYF. CDR3 nucleotide sequence: TGTGCCAGCAACAGGGGGGATGCCTACGAGCAGTACTTC. The rearrangement links TRBV2 to TRBJ2-7; 8 bases match TRBD1. Trimming at V came to 7 bases and at J to 2 bases, leaving 4 bases not matched to a gene. This CDR3 has 13 residues. From germline, CDR1 is SNHLY and CDR2 FYNNEI.

This rearrangement joins TRBV5-1 to TRBJ2-1, with TRBD2 identical over 14 bases. With V trimmed by 5 bases and J by 4 bases, 11 bases remained unmatched. Per germline, CDR1 SGHRS and CDR2 YFSETQ. The length of the CDR3 is 18 residues. The CDR3 DNA reads as TGCGCCAGCAGTTTCTCAGGGACTAGCGGGAGTGGGTACAATGAGCAGTTCTTC. It encodes CASSFSGTSGSGYNEQFF.

This clone was found a few times. The chain joins TRBV6-5 to TRBJ1-2; 9 nucleotides line up with TRBD1. The CDR3 is made up of 15 amino acids. Trimming cost V 7 bases and J 6 bases; bases outside gene matches: 12. Germline-derived CDR1 and CDR2 are MNHEY and SVGAGI. CDR3 region: CASTKRDRVLDGYTF. DNA for the CDR3: TGTGCCAGCACTAAGAGGGACAGGGTATTGGATGGCTACACCTTC.

V and J are TRBV28 and TRBJ1-5, with TRBD1 matching over 7 bases. The CDR3 spans 19 residues. Germline V gene lookup returns CDR1 MDHEN and CDR2 SYDVKM. V shed 1 base and J 0 bases; nucleotides not matched to a gene: 12. The CDR3 region is CASSLLFDLRQGSNQPQHF. The CDR3, as DNA: TGTGCCAGCAGTTTATTGTTCGACTTAAGACAGGGTAGCAATCAGCCCCAGCATTTT.